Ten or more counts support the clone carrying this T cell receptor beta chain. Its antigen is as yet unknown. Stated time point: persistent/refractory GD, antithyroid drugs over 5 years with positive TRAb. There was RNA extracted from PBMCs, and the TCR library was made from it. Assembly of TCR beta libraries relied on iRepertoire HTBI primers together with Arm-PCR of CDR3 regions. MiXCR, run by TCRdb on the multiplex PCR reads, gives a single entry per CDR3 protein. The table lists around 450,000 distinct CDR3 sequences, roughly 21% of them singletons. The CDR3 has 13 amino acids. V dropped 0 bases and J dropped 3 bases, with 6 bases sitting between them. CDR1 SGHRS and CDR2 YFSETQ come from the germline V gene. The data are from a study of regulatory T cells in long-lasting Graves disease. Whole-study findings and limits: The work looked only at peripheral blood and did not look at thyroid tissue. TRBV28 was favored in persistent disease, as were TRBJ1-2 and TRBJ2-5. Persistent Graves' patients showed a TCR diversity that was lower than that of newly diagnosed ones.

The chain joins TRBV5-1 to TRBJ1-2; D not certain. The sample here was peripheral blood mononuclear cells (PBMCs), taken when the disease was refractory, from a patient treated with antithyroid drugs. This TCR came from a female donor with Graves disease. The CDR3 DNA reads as TGCGCCAGCAGCTTGGCAATGGACTATGGCTACACCTTC. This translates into CASSLAMDYGYTF.